What follows are 24 T cell receptor beta chains derived from one specimen sequenced in a study of T cells in Graves' hyperthyroidism and ophthalmopathy. TCR beta CDR3 region amplification was performed from RNA transcripts. In the first-round RT-PCR of the TCR CDR3, the HTBI primer set was used. TCRdb recomputed calls from the multiplex PCR reads with MiXCR, one row per CDR3 protein. The sample carries about 400,000 distinct CDR3 sequences, under 15% recorded once. Specimen: blood. The receptors were sampled from a woman younger than 35 with Graves' hyperthyroidism.

This clonotype was seen ten or more times. The CDR3 sequence is CASSLADTQYF. The CDR3 DNA reads as TGTGCCAGCAGCTTAGCAGATACGCAGTATTTT. The chain carries TRBV7-8 and TRBJ2-3, with no clear D. The CDR3 has 11 residues. Germline V gene lookup returns CDR1 SGHVS and CDR2 FQNEAQ. V was pared by 0 bases and J by 5 bases, with 0 bases between.

This chain connects TRBV2 to TRBJ1-5, with D possibly being TRBD1 (5 bases). This CDR3 has 15 residues. The V end was cut by 0 bases, the J end by 2 bases, with 8 bases between. CDR1 is SNHLY, CDR2 FYNNEI, per germline. The DNA for the CDR3 is TGTGCCAGCAGTGAAGCTGGGGGGGGCAATCAGCCCCAGCATTTT. Amino acid sequence: CASSEAGGGNQPQHF.

This clonotype was counted at least ten times. The chain combines TRBV6-1 with TRBJ1-5; no definite D call. Germline V lookup: CDR1 MNHNS, CDR2 SASEGT. Trimming cost V 2 bases and J 0 bases, with 8 bases left between them. The CDR3 is made up of 15 amino acids. The DNA for the CDR3 is TGTGCCAGCAGTGAATATTCAGCTAGCAATCAGCCCCAGCATTTT. Translating it yields CASSEYSASNQPQHF.

The table lists this clonotype with many counts. J is TRBJ2-3 and V is TRBV11-3; TRBD2 might be the D (5 bases). Looked up from germline, CDR1 is SGHNT and CDR2 is YENEEA. With 4 bases removed from V and 4 bases from J, the gap between germline ends came to 12 bases. The CDR3 length is 14 residues. The CDR3 loop is CASSSNGIADTQYF. CDR3 bases: TGTGCCAGCAGCTCTAACGGGATCGCAGATACGCAGTATTTT.

The rearrangement uses TRBV7-3 and TRBJ1-2; no definite D call. The CDR3 length is 13 residues. Trimming removed 6 bases from V and 4 bases from J, with 12 bases in between. Per the germline V gene, CDR1 is SGHTA and CDR2 is FQGTGA. Written as DNA, the CDR3 is TGTGCCAGCAGTGGGGAAGTTTTCTATGGCTACACCTTC. Translated, it gives CASSGEVFYGYTF.

V usage is TRBV3-1 and J usage is TRBJ2-5, with D perhaps assigned TRBD1 or TRBD2 (5 bases each). Germline CDR1 reads LGHDT; CDR2 reads YNNKEL (reference sequence). V gave up 0 bases and J gave up 5 bases, with 19 bases separating them. The CDR3 covers 17 residues. DNA for the CDR3: TGTGCCAGCAGCCAAGATGGTTTGGGACGGTTGCGGGAGACCCAGTACTTC. Residues: CASSQDGLGRLRETQYF.

This clonotype was picked up a small number of times. The V and J genes are TRBV7-9 and TRBJ1-2; TRBD1 is a possible D gene (6 bases). Trimming took off 8 bases at V and 7 bases at J, with 14 bases between the two ends. Germline CDR1 reads SEHNR; CDR2 reads FQNEAQ (reference sequence). The CDR3 length is 12 residues. Written as DNA, the CDR3 is TGTGCCAGCGAGACAGGTTCCGGTGGCTACACCTTC. Translating gives CASETGSGGYTF.

This clonotype was seen a handful of times. The gene calls are TRBV14 and TRBJ1-2; maybe TRBD1 (5 bases). Germline V CDR1 and CDR2: SGHDN, FVKESK. V shed 3 bases and J shed 5 bases, with 13 bases lying between them. The CDR3 spans 14 residues. CDR3 DNA sequence: TGTGCCAGCAGCCAGTCCGGGACTCTTTATGGCTACACCTTC. Translated: CASSQSGTLYGYTF.

The sample holds a few counts of this clonotype. This sequence joins TRBV27 and TRBJ1-6, with 7 bases fitting TRBD1. Trimming took 3 bases from V and 0 from J; bases not matched to a gene: 2. Germline values: CDR1 MNHEY, CDR2 SMNVEV (reference sequence). The CDR3 extends over 16 amino acids. The CDR3 DNA is TGTGCCAGCAGTTTTCAGGGGGACTCCTATAATTCACCCCTCCACTTT. Translating gives CASSFQGDSYNSPLHF.

CDR3 protein: CASRSTGLITNYGYTF. CDR3 coding DNA: TGTGCCAGCAGATCCACAGGCCTTATCACTAACTATGGCTACACCTTC. The rearrangement links TRBV27 to TRBJ1-2, with D perhaps matching TRBD1 (5 bases). The CDR3 extends over 16 amino acids. The germline V gene encodes CDR1 MNHEY and CDR2 SMNVEV (reference sequence). The V and J ends lost 6 bases and 0 bases respectively, with 17 bases between them.

This clonotype was seen only a few times. The DNA is left out, because the CDR3 cannot be placed on it with certainty; the CDR3 is given as TCRdb lists it. The V and J genes are TRBV7-3 and TRBJ2-2. The CDR3 length equals 13 residues, ends included. Germline V CDR1 and CDR2: SGHTA, FQGTGA. The CDR3 sequence is CASSWLRAGELFF.

This clonotype was counted ten times or more. The genes are TRBV6-5 and TRBJ1-1; possibly TRBD1 for D (6 bases). Germline lookup yields CDR1 MNHEY and CDR2 SVGAGI. The CDR3 runs to 13 residues. Trimming stripped 2 bases from V and 4 bases from J, with 8 bases between. The CDR3 DNA reads TGTGCCAGCAGTTACGGGGGCCCCACTGAAGCTTTCTTT. It yields the protein CASSYGGPTEAFF.

This chain links TRBV7-3 with TRBJ2-3, with D hard to call. CDR3 length: 13 residues. Germline CDR1 and CDR2: SGHTA and FQGTGA. V lost 4 bases and J 6 bases, leaving 11 bases between the germline ends. For the CDR3, the DNA is TGTGCCAGCAGCTACCTACATGAGGATACGCAGTATTTT. Translated: CASSYLHEDTQYF.

There are many counts of this clonotype. The chain has TRBV5-1 and TRBJ1-6; the D gene is possibly TRBD1 (6 bases). CDR1 is SGHRS and CDR2 is YFSETQ in the germline V gene. The CDR3 length is 16 residues. V lost 0 bases, J lost 1 base, and 8 bases lay in between. The CDR3 DNA reads as TGCGCCAGCAGCTTGGCCACAGGGTCCTATAATTCACCCCTCCACTTT. Amino acids: CASSLATGSYNSPLHF.

This clonotype was observed a few times. The rearrangement uses TRBV5-6 and TRBJ1-1; D not resolved. V lost 2 bases and J lost 2, with 4 bases in between. This CDR3 spans 12 amino acids. Germline V gene sequence: CDR1 SGHDT, CDR2 YYEEEE. The CDR3 loop is CASSFFNTEAFF. DNA for the CDR3: TGTGCCAGCAGCTTTTTTAACACTGAAGCTTTCTTT.

The J gene is TRBJ2-7, the V gene TRBV28, with D perhaps given as TRBD1 or TRBD2 (5 bases each). The CDR3 length is 14 residues. The germline V gene encodes CDR1 MDHEN and CDR2 SYDVKM. The germline V and J ends were trimmed by 2 bases and 6 bases, with 14 bases remaining between them. In DNA form, the CDR3 reads TGTGCCAGCAGTTTAGTCGGTAGAGGGACCGAGCAGTACTTC. Translation gives CASSLVGRGTEQYF. The full variable domain, with the rest looked up from reference TRBV28 and TRBJ2-7, is DVKVTQSSRYLVKRTGEKVFLECVQDMDHENMFWYRQDPGLGLRLIYFSYDVKMKEKGDIPEGYSVSREKKERFSLILESASTNQTSMYLCASSLVGRGTEQYFGPGTRLTVT.

The chain is built from TRBV19 and TRBJ1-4; 8 bases align to TRBD1. The length of the CDR3 is 18 residues. CDR1 and CDR2 (germline): LNHDA, SQIVND (reference sequence). V gave up 3 bases and J gave up 5 bases; unmatched junction bases: 14. Written as DNA, the CDR3 is TGTGCCAGTAGTATTTTTTTGGCAGGGGGCGCGAGAAATGAAAAACTGTTTTTT. Amino acid sequence: CASSIFLAGGARNEKLFF.

The gene calls are TRBV9 and TRBJ1-1; D gene unclear. V lost 0 bases to trimming and J lost 7 bases, with 10 bases between them. This CDR3 has 13 residues. Germline V lookup: CDR1 SGDLS, CDR2 YYNGEE. This CDR3 is CASSVGLWSEAFF. CDR3 coding DNA: TGTGCCAGCAGCGTAGGGCTTTGGAGTGAAGCTTTCTTT.

In its sample, this clonotype was seen a few times. The CDR3 DNA sequence: TGTGCCAGCAGTTTAAACTTACAGGGTCCCAACAATGAGCAGTTCTTC. Translated: CASSLNLQGPNNEQFF. The rearrangement links TRBV27 to TRBJ2-1; D is perhaps TRBD1 (6 bases). CDR3 length equals 16 residues. V shed 2 bases and J shed 5 bases, with 16 bases lying between them. Per germline, CDR1 MNHEY and CDR2 SMNVEV (reference sequence).

V and J are TRBV15 and TRBJ2-7; D may be TRBD2 (5 bases). Trimming pared 4 bases from V and 3 bases from J, leaving 10 bases between. Germline-derived CDR1 and CDR2 are LNHNV and YYDKDF (reference sequence). This CDR3 has 13 residues. CDR3 sequence: CATSTRRGYEQYF. The CDR3, as DNA: TGTGCCACCAGCACTAGACGGGGCTACGAGCAGTACTTC.

The rearrangement uses TRBV15 and TRBJ1-2; TRBD1 aligns across 9 bases. The CDR3 has 17 residues. V shed 3 bases, J shed 5 bases, and the junction held 13 bases outside the gene matches. Germline V lookup: CDR1 LNHNV, CDR2 YYDKDF (reference sequence). CDR3 amino acids: CATSSSDRGSPPYGYTF. CDR3 coding DNA: TGTGCCACCAGCAGTTCGGACAGGGGATCGCCCCCATATGGCTACACCTTC.

This clonotype appeared many times. The V gene is TRBV25-1, the J gene TRBJ1-5; D is unresolved. V was cut by 4 bases and J by 11 bases, with 15 bases left in between. This CDR3 has 13 residues. Per the germline V gene, CDR1 is MGHDK and CDR2 is SYGVNS. The CDR3 reads CASSGWTDQTQHF. CDR3 nucleotides: TGTGCCAGCAGTGGGTGGACCGACCAGACCCAGCATTTT. Drawing the rest from reference TRBV25-1 and TRBJ1-5, the complete variable domain is EADIYQTPRYLVIGTGKKITLECSQTMGHDKMYWYQQDPGMELHLIHYSYGVNSTEKGDLSSESTVSRIRTEHFPLTLESARPSHTSQYLCASSGWTDQTQHFGDGTRLSIL.

This clonotype was observed a few times. V and J are TRBV15 and TRBJ2-6, with unresolved D. Trimming removed 2 bases from V and 0 bases from J, with 17 bases in between. This CDR3 is 19 amino acids long. Germline assignment: CDR1 LNHNV and CDR2 YYDKDF (reference sequence). The CDR3 nucleotides are TGTGCCACCAGCAGATTTCCCCTCCCGGCGACCTCTGGGGCCAACGTCCTGACTTTC. Encoded protein: CATSRFPLPATSGANVLTF.

This clonotype was counted many times. The chain couples TRBV6-1 to TRBJ1-1; D gene ambiguous. V lost 3 bases and J lost 6, with 14 bases in between. This CDR3 contains 14 residues. Germline V gene lookup returns CDR1 MNHNS and CDR2 SASEGT. Written as DNA, the CDR3 is TGTGCCAGCAGTGAGGGCCTCGAGGCGGCTGAAGCTTTCTTT. Translation gives CASSEGLEAAEAFF.